The following is a T cell receptor beta chain sequence with its context. The data were obtained in a study of a mutant IDH1 vaccine in newly diagnosed glioma. Described time point: baseline, week 1 (first vaccination visit). The treatment here: pre-vaccination baseline after standard-of-care therapy. There were new WHO grade 3 or 4 astrocytomas in the donors, and these were IDH1-mutant and ATRX-lost. Sequenced by immunoSEQ multiplex PCR; TCRdb stores in-frame clones only, minus some. The table includes fewer than 45,000 clones, roughly 92% detected once. This CDR3 is 14 amino acids long. Trimming took 3 bases from V and 0 from J, leaving 7 bases between them. Germline V gene data show CDR1 as SGHRS and CDR2 as YFSETQ.

The source was PBMCs, collected from a glioma patient treated with radiotherapy, temozolomide or both. The TCR sequence derives from a man between 18 and 29 years old with glioma. The chain carries TRBV5-1 and TRBJ1-3; D gene unclear. CDR3 DNA sequence: TGCGCCAGCAGCTCCGAGTTCTCTGGAAACACCATATATTTT. Amino acid sequence: CASSSEFSGNTIYF.